The entry that follows covers one T cell receptor (beta chain) sequence. No antigen is known for it. This sample is drawn from a study of cytotoxic CD8 clonotypes in ibrutinib-treated CLL. Study conclusions and caveats: At ibrutinib response, clonality increased, and at progression it declined back toward baseline.

The protocol was immunoSEQ multiplex PCR, while the TCRdb copy is restricted to in-frame clones and leaves out a portion. The sample lists 330,000 or so clones; 67% were seen once. Germline CDR1 reads SGHDT; CDR2 reads YYEEEE. Trimming at V came to 3 bases and at J to 4 bases, leaving 4 bases not matched to a gene. This CDR3 has 15 residues. Sequenced material: PBMCs, taken after 36 months of ibrutinib treatment. The receptor was isolated from a human donor with chronic lymphocytic leukemia. V usage is TRBV5-6 and J usage is TRBJ2-7; TRBD2 agrees at 13 bases. The CDR3: CASSSRLAGGYEQYF. DNA for the CDR3: TGTGCCAGCAGCTCAAGACTAGCGGGGGGTTACGAGCAGTACTTC.